This T cell receptor (beta chain) was sequenced for a study of T cells in Graves' hyperthyroidism and ophthalmopathy. Study-wide findings and caveats: Most expanded thyroid clonotypes above 0.001 recurred in blood.

There were TCR beta CDR3 regions amplified from RNA transcripts. First-round RT-PCR of the TCR CDR3 relied on the HTBI primer set. TCRdb analysed the multiplex PCR reads with MiXCR anew, one entry per CDR3 protein. Seen here are hundreds of thousands of distinct CDR3 sequences, approximately 19% observed once, and the top ten hold 16%. This clonotype was seen many times. Its antigen is unidentified. The sequence came from a woman aged 50 to 60 with Graves' hyperthyroidism that later progressed to Graves' ophthalmopathy. The sequencing input was blood.

Here the CDR3 DNA reads TGTGCCAGCTCACCATCCCAGGGAGAATATAGCAATCAGCCCCAGCATTTT. Translating it yields CASSPSQGEYSNQPQHF. J is TRBJ1-5 and V is TRBV18; TRBD1 might be the D (5 bases). The CDR3 is made up of 17 amino acids. V was shortened by 2 bases and J by 0 bases, with 14 bases between the two germline ends. Germline V gene lookup returns CDR1 KGHSH and CDR2 LQKENI.